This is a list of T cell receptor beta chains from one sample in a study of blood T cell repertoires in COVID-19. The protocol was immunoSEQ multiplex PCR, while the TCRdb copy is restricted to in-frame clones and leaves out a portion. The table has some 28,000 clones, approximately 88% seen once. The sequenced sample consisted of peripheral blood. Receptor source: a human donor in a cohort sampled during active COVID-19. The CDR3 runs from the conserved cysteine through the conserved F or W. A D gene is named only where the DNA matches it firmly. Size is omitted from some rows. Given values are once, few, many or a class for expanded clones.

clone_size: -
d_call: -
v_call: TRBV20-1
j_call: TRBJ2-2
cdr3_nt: TGCAGTGCTAGTGTAACGGGACAAACCAGACCCGGGGAGCTGTTTTTT
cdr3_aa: CSASVTGQTRPGELFF

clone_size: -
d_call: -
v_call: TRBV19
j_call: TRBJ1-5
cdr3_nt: TGTGCCAGTAGTATTGGGGGGGCCCAGGGGCAGCCCCAGCATTTT
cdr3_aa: CASSIGGAQGQPQHF

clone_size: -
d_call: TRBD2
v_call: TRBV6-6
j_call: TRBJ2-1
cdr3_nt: TGTGCCAGCAGTTACTCCGGGGGGGGTTTAGGAATAGCGCAGTTCTTC
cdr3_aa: CASSYSGGGLGIAQFF

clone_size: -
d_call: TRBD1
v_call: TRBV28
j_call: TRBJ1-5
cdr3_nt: TGTGCCAGCAGGCCAGGGGGTAGCAATCAGCCCCAGCATTTT
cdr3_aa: CASRPGGSNQPQHF

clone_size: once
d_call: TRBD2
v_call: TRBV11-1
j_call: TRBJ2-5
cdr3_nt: TGTGCCACCGCCTGGACTAGCGGAGTTGGGACCCAGTACTTC
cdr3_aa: CATAWTSGVGTQYF

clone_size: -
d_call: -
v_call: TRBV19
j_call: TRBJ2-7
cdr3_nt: TGTGCCAGTAGTATTCGGGTGGGAGCCTCCTACGAGCAGTACTTC
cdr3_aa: CASSIRVGASYEQYF

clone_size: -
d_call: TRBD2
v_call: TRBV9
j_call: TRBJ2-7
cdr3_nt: TGTGCCAGCAGCCCGCGGACTAGCGGTAACTACGAGCAGTACTTC
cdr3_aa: CASSPRTSGNYEQYF

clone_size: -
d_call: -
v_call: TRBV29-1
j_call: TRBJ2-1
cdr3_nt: TGCAGCGTTGAACCCCAGGAATCGCCCAGGCAGTTCTTC
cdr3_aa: CSVEPQESPRQFF

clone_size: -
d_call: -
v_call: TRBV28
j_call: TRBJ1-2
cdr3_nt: TGTGCCAGCAGCAACCACGAACGTGGAGCCTCCTTC
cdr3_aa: CASSNHERGASF

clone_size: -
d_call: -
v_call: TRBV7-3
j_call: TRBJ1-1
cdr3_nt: TGTGCCAGCAGCACCGGAGATAACACTGAAGCTTTCTTT
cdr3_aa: CASSTGDNTEAFF

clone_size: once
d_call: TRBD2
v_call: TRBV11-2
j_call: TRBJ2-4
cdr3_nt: TGTGCCAGCAGCTTAGAAGCCGGGAGGCCTGTCCAGTACTTC
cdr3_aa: CASSLEAGRPVQYF

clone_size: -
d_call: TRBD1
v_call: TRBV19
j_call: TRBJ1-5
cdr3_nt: TGTGCCAGTAGTGATAGACAGGGAGGTGGCAATCAGCCCCAGCATTTT
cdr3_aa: CASSDRQGGGNQPQHF

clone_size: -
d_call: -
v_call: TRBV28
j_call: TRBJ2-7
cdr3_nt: TGTGCCAGCATCCCCCCGGGGAACTACGAGCAGTACTTC
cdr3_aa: CASIPPGNYEQYF